Presented here are 26 T cell receptor beta chains from one specimen sequenced in a study of CD8+ T cells in alopecia areata. RNA was isolated and reverse transcribed to cDNA, the sequencing template. Some clones are missing from TCRdb's copy, which holds only in-frame ones; the method was immunoSEQ multiplex PCR. This table holds under 200,000 clones, roughly 65% found once. Stated treatment: oral pan-JAK inhibitor, 5-10 mg twice daily. The source was CD4+ T cells sorted from blood, collected at week 4, from a patient treated with tofacitinib. These receptors were taken from a human donor with alopecia areata.

V and J are TRBV4-2 and TRBJ1-5; D is unresolved. V was pared by 1 base and J by 0 bases, with 13 bases between. CDR3 length: 17 residues. Germline V lookup: CDR1 LGHNA, CDR2 YNFKEQ. The CDR3 DNA reads as TGTGCCAGCAGCCAAGTCCAAGGCGCTTTTAGCAATCAGCCCCAGCATTTT. Its translation is CASSQVQGAFSNQPQHF.

The rearrangement uses TRBV5-4 and TRBJ1-2; TRBD1 aligns across 10 bases. Per the germline V gene, CDR1 is SGHNT and CDR2 is YYREEE (reference sequence). The V segment lost 4 bases and the J segment 2 bases; nucleotides outside the gene matches: 5. The CDR3 runs 15 residues. In DNA, the CDR3 is TGTGCCAGCAGCACCCCGACAGGGGGCAACTATGGCTACACCTTC. Residues: CASSTPTGGNYGYTF.

The chain joins TRBV4-2 to TRBJ1-2, with 8 bases matching TRBD1. Trimming took 6 bases from V and 4 from J; bases not matched to a gene: 7. From germline, CDR1 is LGHNA and CDR2 YNFKEQ. The CDR3 is 14 amino acids. The CDR3 DNA is TGTGCCAGCAGTCAAACAGGGGGGGGCTATGGCTACACCTTC. Protein product: CASSQTGGGYGYTF.

The V gene is TRBV11-1, the J gene TRBJ2-7; unclear D gene. This CDR3 is built from 13 residues. Germline V CDR1 and CDR2: SGHAT, FQDESV (reference sequence). V was shortened by 2 bases and J by 5 bases, with 10 bases between the two germline ends. CDR3 nucleotides: TGTGCCAGCAGCTTAATCTACAGCAACGAGCAGTACTTC. This gives the protein CASSLIYSNEQYF.

This clone has more than one count but fewer than ten. The same CDR3 arises from other DNA sequences in this sample as well. The chain employs TRBV9 and TRBJ1-4; D unclear. There are 14 residues in the CDR3. Looked up from germline, CDR1 is SGDLS and CDR2 is YYNGEE. V was clipped by 0 bases and J by 6 bases, with 9 bases between them. The CDR3 DNA reads TGTGCCAGCAGCGTAGCCCCAACGGATGAAAAACTGTTTTTT. Translating it yields CASSVAPTDEKLFF.

This clone appeared once. The gene calls are TRBV6-5 and TRBJ2-1; 10 positions agree with TRBD2. The ends lost 2 bases at V and 8 bases at J; junction bases unmatched: 3. Germline CDR1 MNHEY, CDR2 SVGAGI. The CDR3 spans 14 residues. The CDR3, as DNA: TGTGCCAGCAGTTACCAGCGGGGGGGCTATGAGCAGTTCTTC. As protein: CASSYQRGGYEQFF.

This clone showed up just once. This chain uses TRBV4-3 with TRBJ1-1; no reliable D call. V gave up 4 bases and J gave up 3 bases, with 12 bases separating them. Germline CDR1 LGHNA, CDR2 YSLEER. The length of the CDR3 is 14 residues. Here the CDR3 reads CASSLQLEDTEAFF. The DNA of the CDR3 is TGCGCCAGCAGCCTCCAGTTAGAGGACACTGAAGCTTTCTTT.

This chain connects TRBV19 to TRBJ1-2; 8 nucleotides agree with TRBD1. The J segment lost 5 bases and the V segment lost 5 bases, leaving 7 bases of the junction unmatched. The germline gives CDR1 LNHDA, CDR2 SQIVND (reference sequence). CDR3 length equals 14 residues. The CDR3 loop reads CASSATGEGYGYTF. The CDR3 bases are TGTGCCAGTAGTGCGACAGGGGAGGGATATGGCTACACCTTC.

The chain combines TRBV10-2 with TRBJ2-1, with 15 bases identical to TRBD2. V shed 0 bases, J shed 7 bases, and the junction held 4 bases outside the gene matches. Germline assignment: CDR1 WSHSY and CDR2 SAAADI. This CDR3 comprises 17 residues. The DNA for the CDR3 is TGCGCCAGCAGTGAGTCAAAAGGACTAGCGGGGGGGAATGAGCAGTTCTTC. This sequence encodes CASSESKGLAGGNEQFF.

The rearrangement links TRBV27 to TRBJ2-2, with D maybe TRBD1 (6 bases). This CDR3 region has 13 residues. Germline V gene lookup returns CDR1 MNHEY and CDR2 SMNVEV (reference sequence). Trimming took 5 bases from V and 8 from J, leaving 12 bases between them. In nucleotides, the CDR3 is TGTGCCAGCAGTCTCGCAGGGGCTGGGGAGCTGTTTTTT. It specifies CASSLAGAGELFF.

The gene calls are TRBV5-1 and TRBJ2-3; 7 nucleotides match TRBD2. This CDR3 comprises 17 residues. J lost 2 bases, V lost 1 base, and 10 bases had no gene match. The germline V gene has CDR1 SGHRS and CDR2 YFSETQ. The chain's CDR3 is CASSLPISLAATDTQYF. The CDR3 DNA reads TGCGCCAGCAGCTTGCCAATTTCCCTAGCGGCCACAGATACGCAGTATTTT.

The chain combines TRBV7-9 with TRBJ2-7; D may correspond to TRBD1 or TRBD2 (7 bases each). V was pared by 5 bases and J by 6 bases, with 23 bases between. The CDR3 length is 16 residues. Germline assignment: CDR1 SEHNR and CDR2 FQNEAQ (reference sequence). As DNA, the CDR3 is TGTGCCAGCAGCGAATGGTCGGGACAGCGGGGAGTCGAGCAGTACTTC. Its translation is CASSEWSGQRGVEQYF. Full variable domain (outside the CDR3, taken from reference TRBV7-9 and TRBJ2-7): DTGVSQNPRHKITKRGQNVTFRCDPISEHNRLYWYRQTLGQGPEFLTYFQNEAQLEKSRLLSDRFSAERPKGSFSTLEIQRTEQGDSAMYLCASSEWSGQRGVEQYFGPGTRLTVT.

This clone was counted between two and nine times. J is TRBJ1-1 and V is TRBV7-9; a possible D gene is TRBD1 (5 bases). Germline assignment: CDR1 SEHNR and CDR2 FQNEAQ (reference sequence). Trimming pared 5 bases from V and 4 bases from J, leaving 17 bases between. CDR3 size: 15 residues. The CDR3 DNA is TGTGCCAGCAGCCCCGGCGGGACTGAGGGCACTGAAGCTTTCTTT. This encodes CASSPGGTEGTEAFF.

The chain uses TRBV29-1 and TRBJ2-1; D is possibly TRBD2 (6 bases). Germline CDR1 reads SQVTM; CDR2 reads ANQGSEA. This CDR3 region has 11 residues. Between the trimmed V and J ends, which lost 6 bases and 7 bases, there was a span of 10 bases. The CDR3 region is CSVSRGNEQFF. The CDR3 DNA is TGCAGCGTCTCCCGGGGGAATGAGCAGTTCTTC.

This chain links TRBV5-1 with TRBJ2-5; D ambiguous. The germline V gene encodes CDR1 SGHRS and CDR2 YFSETQ. The CDR3 loop spans 13 amino acids. V was pared by 3 bases and J by 2 bases, with 8 bases between. CDR3 in DNA: TGCGCCAGCAGCTACCCTAGACAAGAGACCCAGTACTTC. The encoded protein is CASSYPRQETQYF. The full variable domain, rest sourced from reference TRBV5-1 and TRBJ2-5, is KAGVTQTPRYLIKTRGQQVTLSCSPISGHRSVSWYQQTPGQGLQFLFEYFSETQRNKGNFPGRFSGRQFSNSRSEMNVSTLELGDSALYLCASSYPRQETQYFGPGTRLLVL.

The rearrangement joins TRBV4-3 to TRBJ2-6; tentative D call: TRBD1 (6 bases). The germline V gene encodes CDR1 LGHNA and CDR2 YSLEER. This CDR3 contains 19 residues. The germline V and J ends were trimmed by 0 bases and 1 base, with 16 bases remaining between them. Here the CDR3 reads CASSQETRGGLSGANVLTF. DNA of the CDR3: TGCGCCAGCAGCCAAGAGACCCGAGGGGGATTATCTGGGGCCAACGTCCTGACTTTC.

CDR3: CASSVAGLAGPADTQYF. CDR3 in DNA: TGTGCCAGCAGCGTAGCTGGTCTAGCGGGGCCCGCCGATACGCAGTATTTT. V is TRBV9 and J is TRBJ2-3, with 9 nucleotides matching TRBD2. CDR1 SGDLS and CDR2 YYNGEE come from the germline V gene. V dropped 0 bases and J dropped 6; count of bases not matched to a gene: 11. The CDR3 has 17 residues.

The V gene is TRBV30, the J gene TRBJ2-5; 8 bases are a match to TRBD2. Germline CDR1 and CDR2: GTSNPN and SVGIG (reference sequence). V gave up 4 bases and J gave up 0 bases; unmatched junction bases: 4. The CDR3 runs 14 residues. CDR3 in amino acids: CAWNTGGYQETQYF. In DNA, the CDR3 is TGTGCCTGGAATACGGGGGGGTACCAAGAGACCCAGTACTTC.

V gene TRBV30 combines with J gene TRBJ1-2; unclear D gene. V lost 1 base and J lost 3, with 6 bases in between. The V gene's germline CDR1 is GTSNPN and CDR2 SVGIG (reference sequence). This CDR3 contains 12 residues. The CDR3 loop is CAWSAVDYGYTF. The DNA for the CDR3 is TGTGCCTGGAGTGCGGTCGACTATGGCTACACCTTC.

This clone has a count of ten or more. The rearrangement joins TRBV2 to TRBJ2-2; the D is unclear. The CDR3 spans 12 residues. Trimming took off 4 bases at V and 6 bases at J, with 6 bases between the two ends. The V gene's germline CDR1 is SNHLY and CDR2 FYNNEI. This CDR3 reads CASSVASGELFF. Written as DNA, the CDR3 is TGTGCCAGCAGTGTTGCTTCCGGGGAGCTGTTTTTT.

The chain links TRBV19 to TRBJ2-7, with D possibly being TRBD1 (6 bases). Germline-derived CDR1 and CDR2 are LNHDA and SQIVND (reference sequence). This CDR3 has 13 residues. V dropped 6 bases and J dropped 1 base, with 10 bases sitting between them. CDR3 amino acids: CASRGTKSYEQYF. As DNA, the CDR3 is TGTGCCAGTAGGGGGACAAAATCCTACGAGCAGTACTTC. The complete variable domain, with remaining parts taken from reference TRBV19 and TRBJ2-7, reads DGGITQSPKYLFRKEGQNVTLSCEQNLNHDAMYWYRQDPGQGLRLIYYSQIVNDFQKGDIAEGYSVSREKKESFPLTVTSAQKNPTAFYLCASRGTKSYEQYFGPGTRLTVT.

Only a few counts were recorded for this clone. V usage is TRBV20-1 and J usage is TRBJ2-7; D gene ambiguous. Germline loops: CDR1 DFQATT, CDR2 SNEGSKA (reference sequence). CDR3 size: 11 residues. V was clipped by 0 bases and J by 6 bases, with 6 bases between them. CDR3 in amino acids: CSARDLGEQYF. CDR3 coding DNA: TGCAGTGCTAGAGATCTGGGCGAGCAGTACTTC.

V is TRBV5-6 and J is TRBJ1-2; D is unresolved. Between the trimmed V and J ends, which lost 1 base and 2 bases, there was a span of 12 bases. Per the germline V gene, CDR1 is SGHDT and CDR2 is YYEEEE. CDR3 size: 15 residues. The CDR3 is CASSLSPRENYGYTF. The CDR3 DNA sequence: TGTGCCAGCAGCTTGTCTCCCCGCGAGAACTATGGCTACACCTTC. The full variable domain, with the rest looked up from reference TRBV5-6 and TRBJ1-2, is DAGVTQSPTHLIKTRGQQVTLRCSPKSGHDTVSWYQQALGQGPQFIFQYYEEEERQRGNFPDRFSGHQFPNYSSELNVNALLLGDSALYLCASSLSPRENYGYTFGSGTRLTVV.

In this sample, this clone turned up a few times. The chain recombines TRBV11-2 with TRBJ2-2; D is possibly TRBD2 (5 bases). The CDR3 totals 17 residues. Trimming cost V 4 bases and J 0 bases, with 15 bases left between them. The germline V gene encodes CDR1 SGHAT and CDR2 FQNNGV. The DNA for the CDR3 is TGTGCCAGCAGCTCGCCCTCTGGGAGTACGAACACCGGGGAGCTGTTTTTT. It specifies CASSSPSGSTNTGELFF.

The chain recombines TRBV2 with TRBJ2-1; D not resolved. The CDR3 is 14 amino acids. V was shortened by 8 bases and J by 7 bases, with 18 bases between the two germline ends. Germline V gene lookup returns CDR1 SNHLY and CDR2 FYNNEI. CDR3 amino acids: CASQLFGRTNEQFF. Written as DNA, the CDR3 is TGTGCCAGCCAACTCTTTGGTCGCACGAATGAGCAGTTCTTC.

The CDR3 reads CASSLTSGTPGGVQFF. The DNA for the CDR3 is TGTGCCAGCAGCTTGACTAGCGGGACCCCGGGAGGGGTGCAGTTCTTC. This chain links TRBV11-2 with TRBJ2-1; 11 nucleotides line up with TRBD2. CDR3 length: 16 amino acids. Germline CDR1 is SGHAT and CDR2 is FQNNGV. The V and J ends lost 3 bases and 12 bases, in that order; junction bases with no gene match: 13.